This T cell receptor beta chain was retrieved from a study of blood T cell repertoires in COVID-19. Whole-study context: Sources were T cells, B-cell-depleted T cells, or PBMCs; the material itself was cDNA or gDNA.

V lost 3 bases and J lost 5; bases outside the gene matches: 14. CDR3 length: 17 residues. The germline gives CDR1 LGHNA, CDR2 YNFKEQ. Source study methods: Cell counts per sample came from amplifying reference gene primers. Libraries were prepared by immunoSEQ multiplex PCR; TCRdb keeps only in-frame clonotypes and omits some of them. From that table come the V and J calls and clone size; the DNA was used to work out D and trimming. The sample holds around 54,000 clones, roughly 79% seen once. The sample consisted of peripheral blood. This TCR was sampled from a woman aged 55-69 years with acute or convalescent COVID-19. The chain links TRBV4-2 to TRBJ2-5; 8 bases line up with TRBD2. CDR3 nucleotide sequence: TGTGCCAGCAGCCAGCGCTATGCGGGGGGTTACCCCGAGACCCAGTACTTC. The encoded protein is CASSQRYAGGYPETQYF.